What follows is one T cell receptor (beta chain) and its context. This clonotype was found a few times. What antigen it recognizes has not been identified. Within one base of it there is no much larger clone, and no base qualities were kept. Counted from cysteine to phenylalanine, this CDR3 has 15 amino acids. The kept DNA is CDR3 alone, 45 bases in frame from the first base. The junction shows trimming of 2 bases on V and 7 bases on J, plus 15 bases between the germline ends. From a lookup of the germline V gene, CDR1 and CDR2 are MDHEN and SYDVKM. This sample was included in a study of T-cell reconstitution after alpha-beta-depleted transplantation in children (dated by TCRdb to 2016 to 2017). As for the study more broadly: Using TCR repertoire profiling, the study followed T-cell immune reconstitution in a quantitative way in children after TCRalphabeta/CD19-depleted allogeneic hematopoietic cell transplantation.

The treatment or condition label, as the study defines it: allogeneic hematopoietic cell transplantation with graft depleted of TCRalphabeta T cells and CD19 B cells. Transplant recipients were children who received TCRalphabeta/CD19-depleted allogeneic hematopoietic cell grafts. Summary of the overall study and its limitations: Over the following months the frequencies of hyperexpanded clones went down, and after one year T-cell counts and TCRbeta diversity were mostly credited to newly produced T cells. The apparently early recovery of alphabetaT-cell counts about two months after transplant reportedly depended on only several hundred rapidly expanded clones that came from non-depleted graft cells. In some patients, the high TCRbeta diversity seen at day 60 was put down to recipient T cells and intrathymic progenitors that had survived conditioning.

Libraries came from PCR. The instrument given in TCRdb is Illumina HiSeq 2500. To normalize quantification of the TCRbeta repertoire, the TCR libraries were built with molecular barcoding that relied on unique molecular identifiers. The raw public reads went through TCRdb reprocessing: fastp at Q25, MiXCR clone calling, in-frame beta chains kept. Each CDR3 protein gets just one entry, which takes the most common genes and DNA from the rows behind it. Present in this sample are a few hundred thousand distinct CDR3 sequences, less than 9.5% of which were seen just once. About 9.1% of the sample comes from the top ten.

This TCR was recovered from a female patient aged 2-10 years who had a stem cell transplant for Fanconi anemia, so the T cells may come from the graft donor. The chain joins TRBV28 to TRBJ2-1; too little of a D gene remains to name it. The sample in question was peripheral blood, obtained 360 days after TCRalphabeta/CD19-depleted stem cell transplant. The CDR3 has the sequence CASSLPRISSNEQFF. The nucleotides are TGTGCCAGCAGTTTACCGAGAATCTCCTCAAATGAGCAGTTCTTC.